A single sample gave rise to the 20 T cell receptor beta chains below, sequenced in a study of cytomegalovirus exposure and HLA in healthy donors. PCR employed 60 Vbeta and 13 Jbeta primers. Sequenced by immunoSEQ multiplex PCR; TCRdb stores in-frame clones only, minus some. This sample has 200,000 or so clones, with about 83% found just once. Sequencing was carried out using PBMCs. Receptors originate from a woman under 40 in good health and CMV-seropositive.

The J gene is TRBJ2-3, the V gene TRBV7-2, with TRBD2 matching 9 bases. Germline trimming cut 1 base from V and 5 bases from J; bases unmatched to any gene: 10. Germline CDR1 SGHTA, CDR2 FQGNSA. This CDR3 comprises 17 residues. This chain's CDR3 is CASSLDLAGILGDTQYF. CDR3 in DNA: TGTGCCAGCAGCTTAGACCTAGCGGGAATATTAGGAGATACGCAGTATTTT.

CDR3 region: CASSFADQPQHF. In DNA, the CDR3 is TGTGCCAGCAGCTTCGCGGATCAGCCCCAGCATTTT. The rearrangement uses TRBV7-2 and TRBJ1-5; D gene uncertain. The CDR3 is made up of 12 amino acids. Trimming shortened V by 3 bases and J by 5 bases, and 5 bases separated the two germline ends. Per the germline V gene, CDR1 is SGHTA and CDR2 is FQGNSA.

The J gene is TRBJ2-3, the V gene TRBV15; D may be TRBD2 (5 bases). Germline V gene sequence: CDR1 LNHNV, CDR2 YYDKDF (reference sequence). V lost 11 bases, J lost 0 bases, and 12 bases lay in between. CDR3 length: 13 amino acids. In nucleotides, the CDR3 is TGTGCCGCCCGGGGAGTTAGCACAGATACGCAGTATTTT. Protein: CAARGVSTDTQYF.

The chain couples TRBV6-6 to TRBJ1-1, with D uncertain. Germline lookup yields CDR1 MNHNY and CDR2 SVGAGI (reference sequence). This CDR3 is 13 amino acids long. The V gene lost 2 bases and the J gene lost 7 bases, with 11 bases spanning the gap. CDR3 nucleotides: TGTGCCAGCAGTTACAATCCGAACGGTGAAGCTTTCTTT. Translation: CASSYNPNGEAFF.

The chain carries TRBV5-1 and TRBJ2-7; 7 bases match TRBD1. The trim removed 4 bases at V and 0 bases at J, leaving 10 bases unmatched. The CDR3 covers 16 residues. CDR1 is SGHRS, CDR2 YFSETQ, per germline. The CDR3 coding sequence is TGCGCCAGCAGCACCGGACAGGCTTTAAGCTCCTACGAGCAGTACTTC. It yields the protein CASSTGQALSSYEQYF.

The chain joins TRBV5-6 to TRBJ1-1, with 8 bases fitting TRBD1. The V segment lost 4 bases and the J segment 0 bases; nucleotides outside the gene matches: 8. This CDR3 has 16 amino acids. The germline CDR1 and CDR2 sequences are SGHDT and YYEEEE. The CDR3 loop reads CASSPQGAGVNTEAFF. The CDR3 coding sequence is TGTGCCAGCAGCCCCCAGGGGGCGGGGGTGAACACTGAAGCTTTCTTT.

This chain links TRBV18 with TRBJ1-4; tentatively, D is TRBD1 (6 bases). In germline, CDR1 is KGHSH, CDR2 LQKENI. The CDR3 runs to 16 residues. V lost 6 bases and J 4 bases, leaving 18 bases between the germline ends. CDR3 in amino acids: CASSPFWTDLNEKLFF. In nucleotides, the CDR3 is TGTGCCAGCTCCCCCTTCTGGACAGACCTTAATGAAAAACTGTTTTTT.

The rearrangement joins TRBV4-3 to TRBJ2-3; D call uncertain. The ends were cut back, 0 bases at V and 4 bases at J, with 11 bases in the middle. CDR1 and CDR2 (germline): LGHNA, YSLEER. The CDR3 totals 15 residues. Written as DNA, the CDR3 is TGCGCCAGCAGCCAAGATATATTGTCCCCAGATACGCAGTATTTT. It codes for CASSQDILSPDTQYF.

The rearrangement uses TRBV10-3 and TRBJ1-4; no clear D. CDR1 and CDR2 (germline): ENHRY, SYGVKD. This CDR3 is 11 amino acids long. Trimming took off 6 bases at V and 6 bases at J, with 5 bases between the two ends. The CDR3 DNA is TGTGCCATCAGCAGTGATGAAAAACTGTTTTTT. Translation: CAISSDEKLFF.

The chain employs TRBV14 and TRBJ1-1, with unresolved D. CDR1 is SGHDN and CDR2 is FVKESK in the germline V gene. The CDR3 is made up of 14 amino acids. V was clipped by 1 base and J by 1 base, with 7 bases between them. This CDR3 reads CASSQGYTNTEAFF. The CDR3 coding sequence is TGTGCCAGCAGCCAAGGATACACGAACACTGAAGCTTTCTTT.

V usage is TRBV9 and J usage is TRBJ1-2, with D possibly TRBD1 on 6 matching bases. V was cut by 3 bases and J by 7 bases, with 16 bases left in between. Germline V gives CDR1 SGDLS, CDR2 YYNGEE. CDR3 length equals 14 residues. Here the CDR3 reads CASSGLTGIGGYTF. The CDR3 region has the DNA TGTGCCAGCAGCGGACTAACAGGGATTGGTGGCTACACCTTC.

This sequence joins TRBV9 and TRBJ2-3, with 10 positions matching TRBD1. Germline CDR1 reads SGDLS; CDR2 reads YYNGEE. This CDR3 spans 14 amino acids. V lost 2 bases and J lost 6; bases outside the gene matches: 3. CDR3 sequence: CASSVPGQGDTQYF. In DNA form, the CDR3 reads TGTGCCAGCAGCGTCCCGGGACAGGGGGATACGCAGTATTTT.

The sample holds one count of this clone. The chain uses TRBV7-6 and TRBJ1-6; 7 nucleotides line up with TRBD1. With 5 bases clipped from V and 10 bases from J, the junction kept 5 bases outside the gene matches. The CDR3 totals 13 residues. The germline V gene has CDR1 SGHVS and CDR2 FNYEAQ. The CDR3 DNA follows: TGTGCCAGCAGCGGAACAGGGGAATCACCCCTCCACTTT. Translated, it gives CASSGTGESPLHF.

This chain connects TRBV9 to TRBJ2-3, with D perhaps TRBD2 (5 bases). CDR1 and CDR2 (germline): SGDLS, YYNGEE. The CDR3 loop spans 16 amino acids. V was cut by 0 bases and J by 2 bases, with 13 bases left in between. CDR3 residues: CASSVGPAAYTDTQYF. CDR3 sequence (DNA): TGTGCCAGCAGCGTAGGACCAGCGGCCTACACAGATACGCAGTATTTT.

The chain couples TRBV5-4 to TRBJ1-1, with TRBD1 matching 8 bases. The V and J ends lost 4 bases and 5 bases, in that order; junction bases with no gene match: 25. This CDR3 spans 20 amino acids. The germline V gene encodes CDR1 SGHNT and CDR2 YYREEE (reference sequence). CDR3 region: CASSGGTFLKTGGRGTEAFF. In DNA form, the CDR3 reads TGTGCCAGCAGCGGGGGAACGTTCCTAAAAACAGGGGGTCGTGGTACTGAAGCTTTCTTT.

The V and J genes are TRBV11-2 and TRBJ2-7; TRBD2 is a possible D gene (5 bases). Germline V lookup: CDR1 SGHAT, CDR2 FQNNGV. The V gene lost 1 base and the J gene lost 0 bases, with 10 bases spanning the gap. This CDR3 has 15 amino acids. The CDR3 spells CASSLGDYPSYEQYF. DNA of the CDR3: TGTGCCAGCAGCTTAGGTGACTATCCCTCCTACGAGCAGTACTTC.

V is TRBV15 and J is TRBJ2-3; 7 nucleotides line up with TRBD1. There are 14 residues in the CDR3. V lost 3 bases and J lost 2; bases outside the gene matches: 2. The germline V gene has CDR1 LNHNV and CDR2 YYDKDF (reference sequence). This chain's CDR3 is CATSRGQTTDTQYF. The DNA for the CDR3 is TGTGCCACCAGCAGGGGACAGACCACAGATACGCAGTATTTT.

This rearrangement joins TRBV4-3 to TRBJ2-7; the match to TRBD1 covers 7 bases. The V gene's germline CDR1 is LGHNA and CDR2 YSLEER. This CDR3 contains 14 residues. Losses at the gene ends were 3 bases for V and 2 bases for J; bases not matched to a gene: 4. CDR3 sequence (DNA): TGCGCCAGCAGCCAGAGGACAGGACCCTACGAGCAGTACTTC. It codes for CASSQRTGPYEQYF.

J is TRBJ1-2 and V is TRBV5-4; D remains ambiguous. Germline V gene lookup returns CDR1 SGHNT and CDR2 YYREEE (reference sequence). Trimming removed 0 bases from V and 5 bases from J, with 11 bases in between. The CDR3 consists of 14 residues. CDR3 in amino acids: CASSLDTDYYGYTF. The DNA of the CDR3 is TGTGCCAGCAGCTTGGATACAGATTATTATGGCTACACCTTC. Drawing the rest from reference TRBV5-4 and TRBJ1-2, the complete variable domain is ETGVTQSPTHLIKTRGQQVTLRCSSQSGHNTVSWYQQALGQGPQFIFQYYREEENGRGNFPPRFSGLQFPNYSSELNVNALELDDSALYLCASSLDTDYYGYTFGSGTRLTVV.

The V call is TRBV5-1, the J call TRBJ1-1; D is unresolved. The CDR3 is 12 residues long. V lost 3 bases to trimming and J lost 4 bases, with 7 bases between them. Germline V gene data show CDR1 as SGHRS and CDR2 as YFSETQ. The CDR3 here is CASSYSSTEAFF. The CDR3, as DNA: TGCGCCAGCAGCTATTCCAGCACTGAAGCTTTCTTT.